Listed below are T cell receptor beta chains from one sample, sequenced in a study of cytomegalovirus exposure and HLA in healthy donors. The protocol was immunoSEQ multiplex PCR, while the TCRdb copy is restricted to in-frame clones and leaves out a portion. Found here are roughly 140,000 clones, about 60% of them singletons; the top ten hold approximately 7%. The specimen sequenced was PBMCs. These receptors came from a woman aged 55-70 years in good health and CMV-seropositive. CDR3s include the opening cysteine and the closing phenylalanine or tryptophan. D genes are given only for firm matches. Clone sizes are given selectively: once, few, many, or a class where the clone is expanded.

CDR3aa	CDR3nt	d_gene	v_gene	abundance	j_gene
CASSLSSSSYNEQFF	TGTGCCAGCAGCTTATCCTCTAGCTCCTACAATGAGCAGTTCTTC	NA	TRBV7-3	NA	TRBJ2-1
CASSETGTDTQYF	TGTGCCAGCAGCGAGACAGGGACAGATACGCAGTATTTT	TRBD1	TRBV9	NA	TRBJ2-3
CASSQDSALEAFF	TGTGCCAGCAGCCAGGATTCGGCTCTTGAAGCTTTCTTT	NA	TRBV28	few	TRBJ1-1
CASSQGLAVFLYNEQFF	TGTGCCAGCAGTCAAGGACTAGCCGTTTTCTTATACAATGAGCAGTTCTTC	TRBD2	TRBV2	few	TRBJ2-1
CASSATSGFKGNEQFF	TGTGCCAGCAGTGCCACTAGCGGGTTCAAAGGAAATGAGCAGTTCTTC	TRBD2	TRBV28	few	TRBJ2-1
CASSVAPGGLDNEQFF	TGTGCCAGCAGCGTGGCCCCCGGGGGGCTTGACAATGAGCAGTTCTTC	NA	TRBV9	NA	TRBJ2-1
CASSSSGRMDEKLFF	TGCGCCAGCAGCTCATCAGGGCGGATGGATGAAAAACTGTTTTTT	NA	TRBV5-1	NA	TRBJ1-4
CASSWGTGGYTGELFF	TGTGCCAGCAGCTGGGGGACAGGGGGTTACACCGGGGAGCTGTTTTTT	TRBD1	TRBV7-2	NA	TRBJ2-2
CASSFAPGYEQYF	TGTGCCAGCAGCTTCGCCCCAGGCTACGAGCAGTACTTC	NA	TRBV5-4	few	TRBJ2-7
CASSGISPEQFF	TGTGCCAGCAGTGGGATTAGCCCTGAGCAGTTCTTC	NA	TRBV2	NA	TRBJ2-1
CASSDVAGGPPDTQYF	TGCGCCAGCAGTGACGTAGCGGGAGGGCCCCCAGATACGCAGTATTTT	TRBD2	TRBV10-1	NA	TRBJ2-3
CATSRDVGQIYQETQYF	TGTGCCACCAGCAGAGATGTAGGACAGATTTACCAAGAGACCCAGTACTTC	NA	TRBV15	NA	TRBJ2-5
CASSFPGSKSDNQPQHF	TGTGCCAGCAGTTTTCCAGGGTCAAAAAGTGACAATCAGCCCCAGCATTTT	NA	TRBV28	NA	TRBJ1-5
CASSDASGPPYEQYF	TGTGCCAGCAGCGATGCGAGCGGGCCGCCCTACGAGCAGTACTTC	NA	TRBV13	NA	TRBJ2-7
CASTRTVDTGELFF	TGTGCCAGCACCCGGACTGTTGACACCGGGGAGCTGTTTTTT	NA	TRBV27	NA	TRBJ2-2
CASSPPGATEGYTF	TGTGCCAGCTCACCCCCTGGGGCTACGGAAGGCTACACCTTC	NA	TRBV18	NA	TRBJ1-2
CACDSSGRGTDTQYF	TGTGCCTGCGATTCGAGCGGGAGAGGGACAGATACGCAGTATTTT	TRBD2	TRBV30	NA	TRBJ2-3
CATSRLTSGRPPSTDTQYF	TGTGCCACCAGCCGATTGACTAGCGGGAGGCCGCCAAGCACAGATACGCAGTATTTT	TRBD2	TRBV15	NA	TRBJ2-3
CASRLITTNEKLFF	TGTGCCAGCAGACTGATTACAACTAATGAAAAACTGTTTTTT	NA	TRBV6-1	NA	TRBJ1-4
CASSLRGLAGGETQYF	TGTGCCAGCAGCCTTAGGGGACTAGCGGGAGGAGAGACCCAGTACTTC	TRBD2	TRBV14	NA	TRBJ2-5
CAWSQLGLAGSSYEQYF	TGTGCCTGGTCGCAACTCGGACTAGCGGGGAGCTCCTACGAGCAGTACTTC	TRBD2	TRBV30	once	TRBJ2-7
CASSSKGGGRSSYNEQFF	TGTGCCAGCAGCTCGAAGGGGGGCGGGAGGTCATCCTACAATGAGCAGTTCTTC	TRBD2	TRBV5-4	few	TRBJ2-1
CASSLGQLAKNIQYF	TGTGCCAGCAGTTTGGGACAACTAGCCAAAAACATTCAGTACTTC	NA	TRBV28	few	TRBJ2-4
CASPGMGSYNEQFF	TGTGCCAGCCCCGGGATGGGGTCCTACAATGAGCAGTTCTTC	NA	TRBV7-2	NA	TRBJ2-1
CASSFPPTREQYF	TGCGCCAGCAGCTTTCCCCCCACGAGGGAGCAGTACTTC	NA	TRBV5-1	NA	TRBJ2-7
CASSQSGGLTEAFF	TGCGCCAGCAGCCAATCAGGGGGGTTGACTGAAGCTTTCTTT	TRBD1	TRBV4-3	once	TRBJ1-1
CASSPTSGSMGEQYF	TGTGCCAGCAGCCCCACTAGCGGGAGTATGGGTGAGCAGTACTTC	TRBD2	TRBV11-2	NA	TRBJ2-7
CASSSSRGHRSPLHF	TGTGCCAGCAGTTCCTCTAGGGGCCATCGGTCACCCCTCCACTTT	NA	TRBV28	NA	TRBJ1-6
CASSLDRALGGYTF	TGTGCCAGCAGCTTGGACAGAGCCCTCGGCGGCTACACCTTC	NA	TRBV5-7	NA	TRBJ1-2
CASSLDLTSGTPRGANVLTF	TGTGCCAGCAGCTTAGATCTGACTAGCGGGACACCGCGGGGGGCCAACGTCCTGACTTTC	TRBD2	TRBV11-2	once	TRBJ2-6
CASSSERNTEAFF	TGTGCCAGCAGCTCGGAGAGGAACACTGAAGCTTTCTTT	NA	TRBV7-3	few	TRBJ1-1
CASSLSRGSSGNTIYF	TGTGCCAGCAGCTTGTCCAGGGGCAGCTCTGGAAACACCATATATTTT	NA	TRBV5-6	NA	TRBJ1-3
CASGIGTATSNEQFF	TGTGCTAGTGGAATAGGGACAGCCACAAGCAATGAGCAGTTCTTC	TRBD1	TRBV12-5	NA	TRBJ2-1
CASSPTSGRGKMSGQFF	TGTGCCAGCAGCCCGACTAGCGGGAGGGGAAAAATGAGCGGGCAGTTCTTC	TRBD2	TRBV11-3	NA	TRBJ2-1
CASSLIGQGPLDYGYTF	TGTGCCAGCAGTTTAATAGGACAGGGACCACTTGACTATGGCTACACCTTC	TRBD1	TRBV28	few	TRBJ1-2
CASSTTRGVYEQYF	TGTGCCAGCAGTACAACCCGCGGGGTCTACGAGCAGTACTTC	NA	TRBV28	NA	TRBJ2-7
CASSPLGTQYF	TGTGCCAGCAGTCCACTAGGGACCCAGTACTTC	NA	TRBV2	NA	TRBJ2-5
CASTEGATENIQYF	TGTGCCAGCACCGAGGGGGCAACAGAAAACATTCAGTACTTC	TRBD1	TRBV2	NA	TRBJ2-4
CSVEDERSYEQYF	TGCAGCGTTGAAGATGAACGGTCCTACGAGCAGTACTTC	NA	TRBV29-1	NA	TRBJ2-7
CASRKDRGHADTQYF	TGTGCCAGCAGGAAGGACAGGGGGCATGCAGATACGCAGTATTTT	TRBD1	TRBV7-2	NA	TRBJ2-3
CASALGTNRGQPQHF	TGTGCCAGCGCCCTCGGTACCAACCGAGGTCAGCCCCAGCATTTT	NA	TRBV7-2	NA	TRBJ1-5
CASSYARPSSYTF	TGTGCCAGCAGTTACGCCCGGCCTAGCAGCTACACCTTC	NA	TRBV6-5	few	TRBJ1-2
CASSQPGLRYNEQFF	TGTGCCAGCAGCCAGCCGGGACTAAGGTACAATGAGCAGTTCTTC	TRBD2	TRBV7-2	NA	TRBJ2-1
CASSRTPQETQYF	TGTGCCAGCAGTCGCACTCCGCAAGAGACCCAGTACTTC	NA	TRBV7-9	NA	TRBJ2-5
CASSQDPDGYEQYF	TGCGCCAGCAGCCAAGATCCAGACGGGTACGAGCAGTACTTC	NA	TRBV4-3	NA	TRBJ2-7
CASSSGLGKQFF	TGTGCCAGCAGCTCAGGACTAGGGAAGCAGTTCTTC	TRBD2	TRBV7-3	NA	TRBJ2-1
CASSFWDRPHEQYF	TGTGCCAGCAGTTTTTGGGACAGGCCCCACGAGCAGTACTTC	TRBD1	TRBV27	NA	TRBJ2-7
CASSKTSGRGFGETQYF	TGTGCCAGCAGTAAGACTAGCGGGAGGGGATTTGGGGAGACCCAGTACTTC	TRBD2	TRBV28	once	TRBJ2-5